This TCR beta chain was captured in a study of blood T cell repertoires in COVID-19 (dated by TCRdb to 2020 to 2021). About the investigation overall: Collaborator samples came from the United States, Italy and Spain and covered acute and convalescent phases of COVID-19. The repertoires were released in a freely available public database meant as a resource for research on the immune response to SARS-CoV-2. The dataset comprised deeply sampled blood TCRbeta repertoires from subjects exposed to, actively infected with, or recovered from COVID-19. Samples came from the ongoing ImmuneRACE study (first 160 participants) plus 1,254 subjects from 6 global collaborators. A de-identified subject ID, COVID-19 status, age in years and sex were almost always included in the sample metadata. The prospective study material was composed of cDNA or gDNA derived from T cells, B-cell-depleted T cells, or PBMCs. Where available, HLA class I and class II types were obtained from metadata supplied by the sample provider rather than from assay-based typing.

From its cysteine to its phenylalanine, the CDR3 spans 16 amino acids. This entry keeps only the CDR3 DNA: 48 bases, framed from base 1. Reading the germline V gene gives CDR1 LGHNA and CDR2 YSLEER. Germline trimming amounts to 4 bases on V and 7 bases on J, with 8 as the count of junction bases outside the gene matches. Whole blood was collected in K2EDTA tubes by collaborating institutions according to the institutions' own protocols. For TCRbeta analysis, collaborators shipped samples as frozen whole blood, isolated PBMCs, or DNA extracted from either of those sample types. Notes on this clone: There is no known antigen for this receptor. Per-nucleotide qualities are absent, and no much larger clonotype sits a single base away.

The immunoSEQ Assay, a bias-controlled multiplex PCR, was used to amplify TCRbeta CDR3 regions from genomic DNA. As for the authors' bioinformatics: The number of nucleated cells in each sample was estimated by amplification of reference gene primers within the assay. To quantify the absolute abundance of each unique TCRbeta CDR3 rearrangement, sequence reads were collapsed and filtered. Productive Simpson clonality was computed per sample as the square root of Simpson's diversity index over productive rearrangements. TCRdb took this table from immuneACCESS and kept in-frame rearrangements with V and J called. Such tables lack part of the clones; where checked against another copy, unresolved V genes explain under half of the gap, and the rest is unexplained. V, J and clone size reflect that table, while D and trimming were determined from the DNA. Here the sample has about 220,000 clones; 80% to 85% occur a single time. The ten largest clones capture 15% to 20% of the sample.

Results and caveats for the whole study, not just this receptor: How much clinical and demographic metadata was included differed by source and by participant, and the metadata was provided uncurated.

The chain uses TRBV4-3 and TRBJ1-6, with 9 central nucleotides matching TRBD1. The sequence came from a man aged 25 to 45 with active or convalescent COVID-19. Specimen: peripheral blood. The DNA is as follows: TGCGCCAGCAGCCCCTCCCGGGACAGGGTAAATTCACCCCTCCACTTT. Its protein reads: CASSPSRDRVNSPLHF.